This TCR beta chain was sequenced during a study of OX40 agonist ivuxolimab in advanced cancers. Study-level information: Intravenous ivuxolimab was administered to patients every 2 weeks at 0.01 to 10 mg/kg. Two patients with cutaneous melanoma and one with hepatocellular carcinoma, three in total, showed partial responses. Whole-study findings and limits: CD4+ and CD8+ T cells in blood underwent clonal expansion by week 6 at 0.1 to 3.0 mg/kg.

On cycle 4 day 1 and cycle 7 day 1, as well as at baseline, blood was sampled. CDR1 is LNHDA and CDR2 is SQIVND in the germline V gene (reference sequence). This CDR3 has 18 residues. V gave up 3 bases and J gave up 6 bases, with 26 bases separating them. Sequencing used immunoSEQ multiplex PCR; TCRdb keeps in-frame clones, though not all of them. Of tens of thousands of clones in the sample, more than 70% were seen once. Details on this clone: Its antigen is currently unknown.

The clonotype was recovered from an adult with an advanced solid tumor such as melanoma, head and neck, liver or kidney cancer. This rearrangement joins TRBV19 to TRBJ1-2, with D possibly being TRBD1 (6 bases). The source material was CD4+ or CD8+ T cells sorted from blood, sampled in a trial of the OX40 agonist ivuxolimab. CDR3 DNA sequence: TGTGCCAGTAGTATTAGCCTACGATCTTACGGGTCAGGGGATGGCTACACCTTC. Residues: CASSISLRSYGSGDGYTF.